This T cell receptor beta chain came from a study of early T cells in non-severe SARS-CoV-2 infection. The CDR3 runs 13 residues. The germline V gene has CDR1 MDHEN and CDR2 SYDVKM. The V end was cut by 6 bases, the J end by 7 bases, with 15 bases between. Researchers attached unique molecular identifiers to individual cDNA molecules. In TCRdb, the 5' RACE reads were re-called with MiXCR into one record per CDR3 protein. This sample yields 70,000 to 90,000 distinct CDR3 sequences, of which 12% are seen a single time; about 3.4% belongs to the top ten. The sequenced sample consisted of whole blood. The clonotype originates from an adult who was a healthcare worker with PCR-confirmed SARS-CoV-2 infection or an uninfected control (not recorded which). The genes are TRBV28 and TRBJ1-1; TRBD1 might be the D (5 bases). CDR3 loop: CASSLGPRGEAFF. Here the CDR3 DNA reads TGTGCCAGCAGCTTGGGGCCCCGCGGTGAAGCTTTCTTT. The full variable domain, with the rest looked up from reference TRBV28 and TRBJ1-1, is DVKVTQSSRYLVKRTGEKVFLECVQDMDHENMFWYRQDPGLGLRLIYFSYDVKMKEKGDIPEGYSVSREKKERFSLILESASTNQTSMYLCASSLGPRGEAFFGQGTRLTVV.